The 25 T cell receptor beta chains listed next were all sequenced from one sample in a study of shared clonotypes between healthy human individuals. Some clones are missing from TCRdb's copy, which holds only in-frame ones; the method was immunoSEQ multiplex PCR. The repertoire holds 1,500,000 or so clones, with less than 99% as singletons. The sample comprised naive CD4+ T cells sorted from blood. Subset here: CD45RA+ positively selected. These receptors were obtained from a man under 40 in good health.

This chain uses TRBV5-1 with TRBJ2-5; D perhaps matches TRBD2 (6 bases). Germline assignment: CDR1 SGHRS and CDR2 YFSETQ. The V gene lost 3 bases and the J gene lost 2 bases, with 11 bases spanning the gap. This CDR3 spans 14 amino acids. In nucleotides, the CDR3 is TGCGCCAGCAGCTCCGGTAGCGGACAAGAGACCCAGTACTTC. It codes for CASSSGSGQETQYF.

The gene calls are TRBV27 and TRBJ1-5, with D perhaps TRBD1 (5 bases). CDR3 length equals 17 residues. Germline V gene sequence: CDR1 MNHEY, CDR2 SMNVEV (reference sequence). The ends were cut back, 6 bases at V and 2 bases at J, with 20 bases in the middle. CDR3 in DNA: TGTGCCAGCAGCTCTACCGGGGGTCAGGCAGGCAATCAGCCCCAGCATTTT. This sequence encodes CASSSTGGQAGNQPQHF.

V gene TRBV5-4 combines with J gene TRBJ2-7; 9 bases map to TRBD2. Germline CDR1 is SGHNT and CDR2 is YYREEE (reference sequence). With V trimmed by 4 bases and J by 0 bases, 8 bases remained unmatched. This CDR3 has 16 residues. The CDR3 coding sequence is TGTGCCAGCAGCCGCGGCGGGAGGGCCACCTCCTACGAGCAGTACTTC. This sequence encodes CASSRGGRATSYEQYF.

The chain carries TRBV9 and TRBJ2-1; 10 bases map to TRBD1. The junction had 10 bases not matched to a gene; V was cut back by 4 bases and J by 3 bases. The CDR3 is 17 residues long. Germline V gives CDR1 SGDLS, CDR2 YYNGEE. The CDR3 coding sequence is TGTGCCAGCAGCCCTCTCCGGGGGACAGGGGACTACAATGAGCAGTTCTTC. This encodes CASSPLRGTGDYNEQFF.

The rearrangement joins TRBV9 to TRBJ2-3; D possibly corresponds to TRBD2 (6 bases). The V gene lost 3 bases and the J gene lost 5 bases, with 16 bases spanning the gap. This CDR3 is built from 15 residues. Germline-derived CDR1 and CDR2 are SGDLS and YYNGEE. In DNA form, the CDR3 reads TGTGCCAGCAGCGCCCGGGACTCTATAGGAGATACGCAGTATTTT. Its protein product is CASSARDSIGDTQYF.

The rearrangement uses TRBV7-9 and TRBJ2-2; a possible D gene is TRBD1 (5 bases). Per germline, CDR1 SEHNR and CDR2 FQNEAQ (reference sequence). This CDR3 region has 15 residues. Between the trimmed V and J ends, which lost 3 bases and 0 bases, there was a span of 8 bases. In nucleotides, the CDR3 is TGTGCCAGCAGCTTCAGGGCTACGAACACCGGGGAGCTGTTTTTT. This gives the protein CASSFRATNTGELFF.

The chain recombines TRBV5-5 with TRBJ1-2; 7 bases are shared with TRBD1. The CDR3 loop spans 16 amino acids. The germline gives CDR1 SGHKS, CDR2 YYEKEE (reference sequence). The V segment lost 4 bases and the J segment 4 bases; nucleotides outside the gene matches: 13. In DNA, the CDR3 is TGTGCCAGCAGCCAGGGGAGGGGGCTGGTGTCCTATGGCTACACCTTC. This translates into CASSQGRGLVSYGYTF.

The chain is built from TRBV2 and TRBJ1-2; D unresolved. Trimming removed 6 bases at V and 4 bases at J, with 15 bases between. The CDR3 runs to 14 residues. Germline V gene lookup returns CDR1 SNHLY and CDR2 FYNNEI. The CDR3 loop is CASRLGQEGYGYTF. The DNA of the CDR3 is TGTGCCAGCAGATTAGGGCAGGAGGGCTATGGCTACACCTTC.

The chain links TRBV29-1 to TRBJ2-7; D is unresolved. Trimming shortened V by 4 bases and J by 0 bases, and 10 bases separated the two germline ends. Per the germline V gene, CDR1 is SQVTM and CDR2 is ANQGSEA. There are 13 residues in the CDR3. CDR3 in amino acids: CSVVSAHSYEQYF. The CDR3 DNA reads as TGCAGCGTTGTCTCAGCGCACTCCTACGAGCAGTACTTC.

The rearrangement joins TRBV27 to TRBJ2-7; possibly TRBD1 for D (6 bases). V lost 11 bases and J 6 bases, leaving 20 bases between the germline ends. Germline assignment: CDR1 MNHEY and CDR2 SMNVEV (reference sequence). This CDR3 comprises 13 residues. As DNA, the CDR3 is TGTGCCTCACAAGGTCCCAGGGGCAGCGAGCAGTACTTC. Its protein product is CASQGPRGSEQYF.

The chain employs TRBV27 and TRBJ2-1; TRBD2 aligns across 12 bases. V gave up 3 bases and J gave up 13 bases; unmatched junction bases: 10. The CDR3 consists of 15 residues. Looked up from germline, CDR1 is MNHEY and CDR2 is SMNVEV (reference sequence). Here the CDR3 DNA reads TGTGCCAGCAGTTTTGGACTAGCGGGGCGACGGGCCCAGTTCTTC. Its protein product is CASSFGLAGRRAQFF.

Comments on this clone: At the DNA level, this CDR3 is encoded by other sequences in the same sample as well. The CDR3: CASSSGTSGYNEQFF. CDR3 nucleotide sequence: TGTGCCAGCTCATCCGGGACTAGCGGCTACAATGAGCAGTTCTTC. This sequence joins TRBV18 and TRBJ2-1; TRBD2 matches at 11 bases. From germline, CDR1 is KGHSH and CDR2 LQKENI. The CDR3 extends over 15 amino acids. V shed 5 bases and J 3 bases; nucleotides not matched to a gene: 3.

The chain employs TRBV10-3 and TRBJ2-3; no definite D call. CDR1 ENHRY and CDR2 SYGVKD come from the germline V gene. This CDR3 is built from 15 residues. With 3 bases removed from V and 4 bases from J, the gap between germline ends came to 14 bases. CDR3 region: CAISDVGTASDTQYF. In DNA, the CDR3 is TGTGCCATCAGTGACGTGGGAACGGCGTCAGATACGCAGTATTTT.

This clone was recorded only once. The chain couples TRBV5-5 to TRBJ1-2; perhaps TRBD1 as D (6 bases). The CDR3 sequence is 13 residues long. Germline lookup yields CDR1 SGHKS and CDR2 YYEKEE (reference sequence). Trimming removed 4 bases from V and 6 bases from J, with 13 bases in between. The CDR3 loop reads CASSRRGADGYTF. CDR3 nucleotides: TGTGCCAGCAGCCGTAGGGGGGCCGATGGCTACACCTTC.

Only one count was recorded for this clone. The chain is built from TRBV19 and TRBJ2-2; 7 bases agree with TRBD2. Germline V gene lookup returns CDR1 LNHDA and CDR2 SQIVND (reference sequence). The CDR3 length is 14 residues. V lost 5 bases to trimming and J lost 5 bases; unmatched junction nucleotides: 5. CDR3 region: CASSAPGRTGELFF. Written as DNA, the CDR3 is TGTGCCAGTAGTGCCCCCGGGAGGACCGGGGAGCTGTTTTTT.

The chain carries TRBV10-2 and TRBJ1-1, with 8 bases identical to TRBD1. The CDR3 has 14 residues. V was clipped by 3 bases and J by 7 bases; unmatched bases: 7. Per germline, CDR1 WSHSY and CDR2 SAAADI. The CDR3 region has the DNA TGCGCCAGCAGTGACGGCAGGGGGCCCAATGAAGCTTTCTTT. This encodes CASSDGRGPNEAFF.

CDR3 in amino acids: CASSLAPTGAKAGELFF. The CDR3 DNA follows: TGTGCCAGCAGCTTAGCCCCCACCGGGGCAAAAGCCGGGGAGCTGTTTTTT. The V and J genes are TRBV11-2 and TRBJ2-2; the D call may be TRBD1 or TRBD2 (5 bases each). Trimming cost V 1 base and J 6 bases, with 18 bases left between them. This CDR3 spans 17 amino acids. Germline CDR1 SGHAT, CDR2 FQNNGV.

This clone was counted once. The rearrangement joins TRBV10-1 to TRBJ2-7; 9 bases fit TRBD2. Germline CDR1 and CDR2: WNHNN and SYGVQD (reference sequence). The J segment lost 0 bases and the V segment lost 8 bases, leaving 14 bases of the junction unmatched. The length of the CDR3 is 17 residues. The chain's CDR3 is CASAPGPSGTYSYEQYF. CDR3 bases: TGCGCCAGCGCCCCTGGACCTAGCGGGACTTACTCCTACGAGCAGTACTTC.

The rearrangement uses TRBV18 and TRBJ2-3, with 16 bases that match TRBD2. This CDR3 comprises 20 residues. After removal of 3 bases from V and 2 bases from J, the junction contained 11 bases not matched to a gene. Looked up from germline, CDR1 is KGHSH and CDR2 is LQKENI. The CDR3 loop reads CASSPGTSGRATSYTDTQYF. In DNA form, the CDR3 reads TGTGCCAGCTCACCTGGGACTAGCGGGAGGGCCACTTCCTACACAGATACGCAGTATTTT. Full variable domain (remainder filled in from reference TRBV18 and TRBJ2-3): NAGVMQNPRHLVRRRGQEARLRCSPMKGHSHVYWYRQLPEEGLKFMVYLQKENIIDESGMPKERFSAEFPKEGPSILRIQQVVRGDSAAYFCASSPGTSGRATSYTDTQYFGPGTRLTVL.

The chain employs TRBV29-1 and TRBJ1-1, with 11 bases lining up with TRBD1. The V segment lost 6 bases and the J segment 5 bases; nucleotides outside the gene matches: 5. This CDR3 has 13 residues. Germline V gene data show CDR1 as SQVTM and CDR2 as ANQGSEA. Written as DNA, the CDR3 is TGCAGCGTGGGGGACAGGGGGTGGACTGAAGCTTTCTTT. Translated, it gives CSVGDRGWTEAFF. The full variable domain, its missing parts supplied by reference TRBV29-1 and TRBJ1-1, is SAVISQKPSRDICQRGTSLTIQCQVDSQVTMMFWYRQQPGQSLTLIATANQGSEATYESGFVIDKFPISRPNLTFSTLTVSNMSPEDSSIYLCSVGDRGWTEAFFGQGTRLTVV.

Remarks on this clone: The sample holds other DNA sequences that translate to the same CDR3. The chain is built from TRBV18 and TRBJ2-3; a weak D match, TRBD1 (6 bases). The CDR3 has 14 amino acids. Germline lookup yields CDR1 KGHSH and CDR2 LQKENI. The V gene lost 4 bases and the J gene lost 1 base, with 9 bases spanning the gap. The CDR3 coding sequence is TGTGCCAGCTCACTACGGACAGGCACAGATACGCAGTATTTT. Protein product: CASSLRTGTDTQYF.

This rearrangement joins TRBV19 to TRBJ2-4, with D possibly matching TRBD1 (6 bases). The length of the CDR3 is 15 residues. Germline V CDR1 and CDR2: LNHDA, SQIVND (reference sequence). Trimming removed 1 base from V and 8 bases from J, with 15 bases in between. The CDR3 is CASSIAPGVRDIQYF. For the CDR3, the DNA is TGTGCCAGTAGTATAGCCCCAGGGGTAAGGGACATTCAGTACTTC.

The chain combines TRBV7-6 with TRBJ2-5, with D hard to call. Germline CDR1 SGHVS, CDR2 FNYEAQ. The CDR3 length is 12 residues. Trimming left V 2 bases short and J 4 bases short, with 5 bases between. The CDR3 spells CASSLWAETQYF. In DNA, the CDR3 is TGTGCCAGCAGCTTATGGGCAGAGACCCAGTACTTC.

The chain combines TRBV11-2 with TRBJ2-7, with D maybe TRBD2 (5 bases). This CDR3 is 13 amino acids long. V gave up 4 bases and J gave up 3 bases, with 10 bases separating them. Germline loops: CDR1 SGHAT, CDR2 FQNNGV. The CDR3 here is CASSSLAGYEQYF. The CDR3 nucleotides are TGTGCCAGCAGCTCTTTGGCGGGCTACGAGCAGTACTTC.

The chain links TRBV28 to TRBJ2-1, with 9 bases fitting TRBD2. This CDR3 is built from 18 residues. V lost 6 bases, J lost 8 bases, and 20 bases stayed unmatched. Germline values: CDR1 MDHEN, CDR2 SYDVKM. The CDR3 coding sequence is TGTGCCAGCAGCCCCTCCCCTAGCGGGAAAGTGGGGAGCGATGAGCAGTTCTTC. Protein sequence: CASSPSPSGKVGSDEQFF. Using reference TRBV28 and TRBJ2-1 for the parts outside the CDR3, the full variable domain is DVKVTQSSRYLVKRTGEKVFLECVQDMDHENMFWYRQDPGLGLRLIYFSYDVKMKEKGDIPEGYSVSREKKERFSLILESASTNQTSMYLCASSPSPSGKVGSDEQFFGPGTRLTVL.